The clone carrying this T cell receptor (beta chain) was detected only a few times. The antigen remains unidentified. In the PCR, 60 Vbeta and 13 Jbeta primers were used. Only in-frame clones appear in the TCRdb table, and some are missing; sequencing was by immunoSEQ multiplex PCR. The sample shows about 130,000 clones, 82% of them seen only once. Healthy bone marrow donors made up the cohort. The CDR3 loop spans 14 amino acids. CDR1 is SGHTA and CDR2 is FQGTGA in the germline V gene. The ends lost 5 bases at V and 4 bases at J; junction bases unmatched: 3. This sample was taken from a study of cytomegalovirus exposure and HLA in healthy donors. Across the study: An early data release held tens of millions of unique TCRs from HLA-typed donors.

General study points: As a later analysis revealed, most CMV-associated TCR beta chains appeared HLA-restricted. Immune exposure information available was restricted to CMV serostatus.

Sequencing was carried out using PBMCs. This rearrangement joins TRBV7-3 to TRBJ2-5, with TRBD2 matching 11 bases. The sequence came from a boy younger than 18 in good health and CMV-seronegative. The DNA for the CDR3 is TGTGCCAGCAGCAAGACTAGCGGGACAGAGACCCAGTACTTC. Its protein product is CASSKTSGTETQYF.